The 25 T cell receptor beta chains reported below all come from one sample, sequenced in a study of T cells after yellow fever vaccination. TCRdb passed the 5' RACE reads through MiXCR, listing each CDR3 protein once. The sample consists of 450,000 to 600,000 distinct CDR3 sequences, less than 15% of them appearing once. Sequencing was performed on PBMCs, taken on the day of the yellow fever booster vaccination. These receptors were obtained from a man aged 30-40 years who received the YFV17D yellow fever vaccine.

CDR3 protein: CSFRDNAQETQYF. The CDR3 DNA sequence: TGCAGCTTCCGGGACAACGCCCAAGAGACCCAGTACTTC. This rearrangement joins TRBV29-1 to TRBJ2-5; D possibly corresponds to TRBD1 (6 bases). The CDR3 totals 13 residues. With 8 bases removed from V and 1 base from J, the gap between germline ends came to 14 bases. CDR1 SQVTM and CDR2 ANQGSEA come from the germline V gene.

This chain's CDR3 is CASKPTRGYEQYF. The CDR3 DNA reads TGTGCCAGCAAGCCGACTAGAGGCTACGAGCAGTACTTC. The rearrangement uses TRBV12-3 or TRBV12-4 and TRBJ2-7; perhaps TRBD2 as D (6 bases). The CDR3 contains 13 residues. V was trimmed by 7 bases and J by 3 bases, leaving 13 bases between them.

A few counts support this clonotype. This chain links TRBV5-4 with TRBJ2-3, with 12 bases identical to TRBD2. The CDR3 is made up of 17 amino acids. The trim removed 4 bases at V and 1 base at J, leaving 7 bases unmatched. Per germline, CDR1 SGHNT and CDR2 YYREEE (reference sequence). CDR3 coding DNA: TGTGCCAGCAGCCTCGGACTAGCGGGAACAGGCACAGATACGCAGTATTTT. As protein: CASSLGLAGTGTDTQYF. The full variable domain, in which reference TRBV5-4 and TRBJ2-3 provide the parts outside the CDR3, is ETGVTQSPTHLIKTRGQQVTLRCSSQSGHNTVSWYQQALGQGPQFIFQYYREEENGRGNFPPRFSGLQFPNYSSELNVNALELDDSALYLCASSLGLAGTGTDTQYFGPGTRLTVL.

In this sample, this clonotype turned up a few times. The rearrangement links TRBV11-2 to TRBJ2-1, with 7 bases identical to TRBD2. The CDR3 contains 17 residues. The junction had 17 bases not matched to a gene; V was cut back by 3 bases and J by 9 bases. From germline, CDR1 is SGHAT and CDR2 FQNNGV. The chain's CDR3 is CASSLKAALAPGLEQFF. The CDR3 DNA is TGTGCCAGCAGCTTGAAGGCCGCACTAGCGCCCGGCCTTGAGCAGTTCTTC.

V is TRBV5-5 and J is TRBJ2-1, with TRBD2 matching over 11 bases. CDR1 and CDR2 (germline): SGHKS, YYEKEE (reference sequence). The J segment lost 8 bases and the V segment lost 4 bases, leaving 2 bases of the junction unmatched. This CDR3 contains 13 residues. The CDR3 loop is CASSTSGSYEQFF. The DNA for the CDR3 is TGTGCCAGCAGCACTAGCGGGAGCTATGAGCAGTTCTTC.

The V gene is TRBV30, the J gene TRBJ1-1, with D perhaps matching TRBD1 (6 bases). The CDR3 length is 13 residues. V lost 3 bases, J lost 5 bases, and 13 bases lay in between. Germline values: CDR1 GTSNPN, CDR2 SVGIG (reference sequence). Written as DNA, the CDR3 is TGTGCCTGGAGGGGACACCCGGGGACTGAAGCTTTCTTT. Protein: CAWRGHPGTEAFF.

This clonotype was seen a few times. The chain links TRBV2 to TRBJ2-5; D tentatively reads TRBD1 or TRBD2 (5 bases each). Trimming removed 6 bases from V and 6 bases from J, with 14 bases in between. The CDR3 consists of 13 residues. Germline CDR1 SNHLY, CDR2 FYNNEI. Here the CDR3 reads CASSLKSGQTQYF. CDR3 DNA: TGTGCCAGCAGCTTGAAGTCGGGGCAGACCCAGTACTTC.

This clonotype turned up a few times. The J gene is TRBJ1-2, the V gene TRBV10-3; the D is unclear. Germline CDR1 and CDR2: ENHRY and SYGVKD. This CDR3 contains 13 residues. Trimming removed 11 bases at V and 6 bases at J, with 19 bases between. The CDR3 DNA is TGTGCCGGATCAATAACGGGGAGGGATGGCTACACCTTC. This gives the protein CAGSITGRDGYTF.

The chain is built from TRBV19 and TRBJ2-7; D perhaps matches TRBD1 (5 bases). The germline V gene has CDR1 LNHDA and CDR2 SQIVND (reference sequence). Trimming left V 8 bases short and J 4 bases short, with 18 bases between. The CDR3 is 14 amino acids. The DNA for the CDR3 is TGTGCCAGTTCCGATACAGGAATTAGGTACGAGCAGTACTTC. Its protein product is CASSDTGIRYEQYF.

In DNA form, the CDR3 reads TGCAGTCTCGGACTACCCAATACCTACGAGCAGTACTTC. Protein sequence: CSLGLPNTYEQYF. This chain uses TRBV20-1 with TRBJ2-7, with D perhaps matching TRBD2 (6 bases). CDR1 is DFQATT, CDR2 SNEGSKA, per germline (reference sequence). V dropped 8 bases and J dropped 2 bases, with 16 bases sitting between them. The CDR3 is 13 residues long.

This clonotype was detected a few times. V is TRBV7-9 and J is TRBJ1-1, with TRBD1 as a possible D gene (5 bases). The CDR3 totals 12 residues. Germline CDR1 and CDR2: SEHNR and FQNEAQ (reference sequence). V lost 5 bases to trimming and J lost 8 bases, with 12 bases between them. CDR3 DNA: TGTGCCAGCAGCCACCGAGACAGCGAAGCTTTCTTT. It translates to CASSHRDSEAFF.

This chain links TRBV6-5 with TRBJ2-3; maybe TRBD1 (5 bases). V lost 2 bases to trimming and J lost 0 bases, with 15 bases between them. The CDR3 loop spans 17 amino acids. Germline loops: CDR1 MNHEY, CDR2 SVGAGI. The CDR3 nucleotides read TGTGCCAGCAGTTACAGCGTCGACAGTCTCAGCACAGATACGCAGTATTTT. Translation: CASSYSVDSLSTDTQYF.

CDR3 sequence reads: CASSFRGSIYEQYF. The CDR3 nucleotides are TGTGCCAGCAGCTTCCGCGGGAGTATCTACGAGCAGTACTTC. The rearrangement uses TRBV5-4 and TRBJ2-7, with 7 bases lining up with TRBD2. With V trimmed by 2 bases and J by 3 bases, 5 bases remained unmatched. The germline gives CDR1 SGHNT, CDR2 YYREEE (reference sequence). The CDR3 is made up of 14 amino acids.

This clonotype was observed a few times. J is TRBJ2-1 and V is TRBV29-1; no reliable D call. The V end was cut by 8 bases, the J end by 4 bases, with 9 bases between. CDR3 length: 11 amino acids. The germline V gene encodes CDR1 SQVTM and CDR2 ANQGSEA. CDR3 sequence (DNA): TGCAGCCAAGGGCTATACAATGAGCAGTTCTTC. The encoded protein is CSQGLYNEQFF.

This chain connects TRBV7-9 to TRBJ2-1; 9 positions agree with TRBD2. The CDR3 spans 17 residues. Germline loops: CDR1 SEHNR, CDR2 FQNEAQ (reference sequence). V lost 3 bases to trimming and J lost 8 bases; unmatched junction nucleotides: 14. This CDR3 is CASSFPLGASGNHEQFF. The CDR3 region has the DNA TGTGCCAGCAGCTTTCCCCTCGGGGCTAGCGGGAACCATGAGCAGTTCTTC.

The chain is built from TRBV6-1 and TRBJ2-3; 7 positions agree with TRBD2. Germline CDR1 is MNHNS and CDR2 is SASEGT. Trimming at V came to 4 bases and at J to 3 bases, leaving 13 bases not matched to a gene. The CDR3 is made up of 17 amino acids. The chain's CDR3 is CASSAGLVSIETDTQYF. CDR3 nucleotides: TGTGCCAGCAGTGCCGGACTAGTTTCAATTGAAACAGATACGCAGTATTTT.

This clonotype has just a few counts. The chain carries TRBV20-1 and TRBJ2-1; TRBD2 matches 16 bases. The germline gives CDR1 DFQATT, CDR2 SNEGSKA (reference sequence). This CDR3 is 17 amino acids long. Trimming took 0 bases from V and 6 from J; bases not matched to a gene: 5. The CDR3 sequence: CSARDLGLAGGPNEQFF. The CDR3 nucleotides read TGCAGTGCTAGAGATCTGGGACTAGCGGGAGGGCCCAATGAGCAGTTCTTC.

This clonotype was found a few times. The chain employs TRBV5-1 and TRBJ2-1; 8 positions agree with TRBD2. This CDR3 has 15 residues. V lost 7 bases and J lost 8; bases outside the gene matches: 14. Germline V gene data show CDR1 as SGHRS and CDR2 as YFSETQ. The CDR3 loop is CASGLREGYEYEQFF. CDR3 nucleotides: TGCGCCAGCGGGCTTCGGGAGGGGTACGAGTATGAGCAGTTCTTC.

This clonotype came up a few times. This sequence joins TRBV29-1 and TRBJ2-5; 7 bases map to TRBD1. V shed 5 bases and J 4 bases; nucleotides not matched to a gene: 1. In germline, CDR1 is SQVTM, CDR2 ANQGSEA. The CDR3 consists of 11 residues. CDR3 bases: TGCAGCGTTCGGACAGGAGAGACCCAGTACTTC. Encoded protein: CSVRTGETQYF.

The V and J genes are TRBV7-9 and TRBJ2-3, with TRBD2 identical over 8 bases. This CDR3 spans 17 amino acids. Germline V gene lookup returns CDR1 SEHNR and CDR2 FQNEAQ (reference sequence). V was clipped by 4 bases and J by 3 bases; unmatched bases: 12. CDR3 bases: TGTGCCAGCAGCTCCTCCGACTCGGCTAGCGGGACAGATACGCAGTATTTT. Its protein is CASSSSDSASGTDTQYF.

This clonotype came up a few times. The rearrangement uses TRBV12-3 or TRBV12-4 and TRBJ2-2; TRBD1 aligns across 12 bases. CDR3 length equals 14 residues. The ends lost 8 bases at V and 9 bases at J; junction bases unmatched: 7. The CDR3 DNA reads TGTGCCAGCTCCCTCGGGACAGGGGGCAGGGAGCTGTTTTTT. Translating gives CASSLGTGGRELFF.

CDR3 DNA: TGTGCCAGCAGCGCCGCGGCTAGCTACAATGAGCAGTTCTTC. Its protein product is CASSAAASYNEQFF. The chain employs TRBV7-2 and TRBJ2-1, with D uncertain. The CDR3 is 14 residues long. The V end lost 5 bases, the J end lost 3 bases, and 11 bases lay between the germline ends. Germline loops: CDR1 SGHTA, CDR2 FQGNSA. Full variable domain (missing parts from reference TRBV7-2 and TRBJ2-1): GAGVSQSPSNKVTEKGKDVELRCDPISGHTALYWYRQSLGQGLEFLIYFQGNSAPDKSGLPSDRFSAERTGGSVSTLTIQRTQQEDSAVYLCASSAAASYNEQFFGPGTRLTVL.

The gene calls are TRBV29-1 and TRBJ2-7; no clear D. The V and J ends lost 6 bases and 6 bases respectively, with 12 bases between them. The V gene's germline CDR1 is SQVTM and CDR2 ANQGSEA. The CDR3 contains 11 residues. Here the CDR3 DNA reads TGCAGCGTGCGGTTGTGGGCCGAGCAGTACTTC. This codes for CSVRLWAEQYF.

The chain joins TRBV9 to TRBJ1-2; D is uncertain. CDR1 and CDR2 (germline): SGDLS, YYNGEE. The CDR3 is 18 amino acids. Trimming pared 4 bases from V and 7 bases from J, leaving 29 bases between. The CDR3 loop reads CASSPTEGTVMISFGYTF. Written as DNA, the CDR3 is TGTGCCAGCAGCCCCACTGAGGGCACCGTAATGATCTCTTTTGGCTACACCTTC.

This clonotype was seen repeatedly, ten times or more. The rearrangement uses TRBV7-9 and TRBJ1-1; D unclear. The CDR3 covers 13 residues. Germline values: CDR1 SEHNR, CDR2 FQNEAQ (reference sequence). Between the trimmed V and J ends, which lost 10 bases and 0 bases, there was a span of 12 bases. The CDR3 bases are TGTGCCACCCCTCTGGGGATGAACACTGAAGCTTTCTTT. This codes for CATPLGMNTEAFF.